This TCR beta chain came from a study of T cell responses to AZD1222 COVID-19 vaccine (dated by TCRdb to the early 2020s). Regarding the research as a whole: A total of more than 230 trial participants underwent TCR sequencing, of whom about 200 had received two doses of AZD1222 and approximately 26 had received two doses of the MenACWY control vaccine. Trial participants were enrolled by age into subgroups of 18-55, 56-69 and 70-plus years, and around 150, 28 and 57 TCR-sequenced participants, respectively, were included in these subgroups. General conclusions and limits of the study: Most participants were white British and females outnumbered males, and the authors suggested that clonal diversity may have been underestimated. The vaccine-associated CD4 TCRs covered the entire spike protein, and the dominant responses fell in regions 160-218 and 743-854. Reportedly, close to half of the unique spike-specific TCRs recognized epitopes lying outside the regions that are mutated in the B.1.351 and B.1.1.7 variants. After two AZD1222 doses, both the breadth and the depth of spike-specific TCRs were significantly higher than at day 0 and than in MenACWY recipients. Conclusions about previously exposed vaccinees are limited because only a handful of AZD1222 recipients were SARS-CoV-2 seropositive at baseline. The 56-69-year group was small, and its depth increase did not reach significance, likely because of low power. Because no day 14 peak-response samples were available, repertoires were characterized only after the peak T cell response.

The germline V gene supplies CDR1 MDHEN and CDR2 SYDVKM. From V the trimming removes 6 bases and from J it removes 3 bases, while the gene matches leave 4 bases of the junction unaccounted for. Measured from the cysteine to the phenylalanine, the CDR3 is 14 residues long. Of the read, only the CDR3 DNA is kept; its 42 bases are in frame from base 1. To note about this clone: Its antigen specificity is not known. The input lacks base qualities; no much larger clone sits a single base away.

Taken with the paper, the label for time point translates to: about 28 days (+/-7) after the second vaccine dose. AZD1222 recipients whose second dose came at about 4 weeks and those whose second dose came at about 12 weeks were combined into one group, since spike-specific TCR depth and breadth did not differ between the two schedules. Vaccinee samples came from UK trials COV001 and COV002, including a single-blind randomized controlled phase 2/3 trial of AZD1222 (ChAdOx1 nCoV-19) in healthy adults. For TCRbeta chain sequencing, PBMC samples from trial participants were taken at day 0 and at day 28 after the second dose. The CDR3 regions of human TCRbeta chains were subjected to immunosequencing. Turning to the authors' computational methods: Repertoire TCRs were checked for matches against a reference library of SARS-CoV-2-specific TCRs that had been generated using the MIRA antigen-specificity platform. Breadth was defined as the fraction of unique TCRs that were SARS-CoV-2-associated. Depth was defined as the fraction of total T cells that were SARS-CoV-2-associated. Using the MIRA data, each spike-specific TCR was mapped to the spike region that the TCR reacts to and placed in a CD4 or CD8 class. Log10-transformed breadth and depth values were compared by one-way ANOVA with Sidak's multiple comparisons tests. TCRdb took over this immuneACCESS table, retaining in-frame rearrangements with V and J assigned. Such tables are incomplete; in checked studies, under half of the missing clones stem from an unresolved V gene, and the remainder is unexplained. V, J and clone size derive from that table, while D and trimming were established from the DNA sequence. The sample data list around 200,000 clones, and approximately 94% of these were observed just once. The top ten clones comprise 1.5% to 2% of the sample.

This receptor was taken from an adult who received the AZD1222 COVID-19 vaccine. Sequencing was performed on peripheral blood, taken 28 days after the second AZD1222 dose. The chain uses TRBV28 and TRBJ1-2, with 10 central nucleotides matching TRBD1. CDR3 sequence: CASRRTGGDYGYTF. The nucleotides are TGTGCCAGCAGAAGGACAGGGGGGGACTATGGCTACACCTTC.